This note documents a single T cell receptor (beta chain) sequence. This clone has a handful of counts. The antigen this receptor binds is unknown. Nothing much larger sits one base from this clone, and base qualities are not available. CDR1 and CDR2, looked up from the germline V gene, are SGHRS and YFSETQ. The germline V and J ends show losses of 4 bases and 1 base respectively, and no gene match explains 3 bases of the junction. The CDR3 runs 14 residues from the cysteine to the phenylalanine. Left in the record is the CDR3 DNA by itself, 42 bases read in frame from the first base. The immunoSEQ Assay, a bias-controlled multiplex PCR, was used to amplify TCRbeta CDR3 regions from genomic DNA. As for the original processing: The number of nucleated cells in each sample was estimated by amplification of reference gene primers within the assay. To quantify the absolute abundance of each unique TCRbeta CDR3 rearrangement, sequence reads were collapsed and filtered. For each sample, productive Simpson clonality was calculated as the square root of Simpson's diversity index across productive rearrangements. TCRdb re-hosts the immuneACCESS table, in-frame sequences only. Its copies lack some clones; in the studies checked, an unresolved V gene accounts for under half of them, and the cause for the rest is not known. V and J calls and clone size are those listed in that table; D and trimming were worked out from the DNA. The sample yields 98,000 or so clones; roughly four fifths were counted once. The ten largest clones add up to about 4.8% of the sample.

This record comes from a study of blood T cell repertoires in COVID-19 (dated by TCRdb to between 2020 and 2021). For the study in its entirety: Collaborator samples came from the United States, Italy and Spain and covered acute and convalescent phases of COVID-19. Where available, HLA class I and class II types were obtained from metadata supplied by the sample provider rather than from assay-based typing. The material from the prospective study consisted of cDNA or gDNA derived from T cells, B-cell-depleted T cells, or PBMCs. Samples came from the ongoing ImmuneRACE study (first 160 participants) plus 1,254 subjects from 6 global collaborators. The repertoires were released in a freely available public database meant as a resource for research on the immune response to SARS-CoV-2. The sample metadata nearly always contained a de-identified subject ID, COVID-19 status, age in years and sex. Deeply sampled blood TCRbeta repertoires from subjects exposed to, actively infected with, or recovered from COVID-19 were included in the dataset.

Each collaborating institution followed its own protocols to collect whole blood in K2EDTA tubes. For TCRbeta analysis, collaborator samples were shipped as frozen whole blood, as isolated PBMCs, or as DNA extracted from either sample type. What the study reported, not specific to this receptor: How much clinical and demographic metadata was included differed by source and by participant, and the metadata was provided uncurated.

The TCR originated in a man aged 55-75 years with acute or convalescent COVID-19. The chain was built from TRBV5-1 and TRBJ1-1; 8 nucleotides in the junction match TRBD1. Sequencing was done on a sample of peripheral blood. The CDR3 here reads CASSTGQGNTEAFF. The DNA reads TGCGCCAGCAGCACTGGACAGGGGAACACTGAAGCTTTCTTT.